The rows below give T cell receptor beta chains drawn from one sample of a study of shared clonotypes between healthy human individuals. Using immunoSEQ multiplex PCR, the repertoire was profiled, and TCRdb retains in-frame clones only, with some absent. The data show 1.6 million or so clones, around 97% seen once. Sequencing was carried out using naive CD4+ T cells sorted from blood. These receptors all stem from a man aged 25 to 45 in good health. The CDR3 runs from the conserved cysteine through the conserved F or W. The order of the fields is J gene, D gene, clone size, V gene, CDR3 DNA, CDR3 protein. A D gene is named only where the DNA matches it firmly. The listing skips clone size in some rows; elsewhere it reads once, few, many or a size class.

j_gene: TRBJ2-3
d_gene: NA
abundance: NA
v_gene: TRBV7-9
CDR3nt: TGTGCCAGCAGCTTGGGGCCCTATCGCTCCGACGACGTTACGCAGTATTTT
CDR3aa: CASSLGPYRSDDVTQYF

j_gene: TRBJ1-5
d_gene: NA
abundance: NA
v_gene: TRBV28
CDR3nt: TGTGCCAGCAGTTTGGGCTTCGGGAAGGGGAATCAGCCCCAGCATTTT
CDR3aa: CASSLGFGKGNQPQHF

j_gene: TRBJ2-7
d_gene: NA
abundance: NA
v_gene: TRBV20-1
CDR3nt: TGCAGTGCCACAGCGCGATACGAGCAGTACTTC
CDR3aa: CSATARYEQYF

j_gene: TRBJ2-3
d_gene: NA
abundance: NA
v_gene: TRBV5-1
CDR3nt: TGCGCCAGCAGCTTCGAGGTGGGACACACAGATACGCAGTATTTT
CDR3aa: CASSFEVGHTDTQYF

j_gene: TRBJ1-5
d_gene: NA
abundance: NA
v_gene: TRBV2
CDR3nt: TGTGCCAGCGAGGGGCGGTATAGCAATCAGCCCCAGCATTTT
CDR3aa: CASEGRYSNQPQHF

j_gene: TRBJ2-7
d_gene: NA
abundance: NA
v_gene: TRBV7-9
CDR3nt: TGTGCCAGCAGCCCCACAGGGCACGAGCAGTACTTC
CDR3aa: CASSPTGHEQYF

j_gene: TRBJ2-5
d_gene: NA
abundance: NA
v_gene: TRBV6-5
CDR3nt: TGTGCCAGCAGTTACCTTGGAACTGGGGGCGGGACCCAGTACTTC
CDR3aa: CASSYLGTGGGTQYF

j_gene: TRBJ2-7
d_gene: TRBD1
abundance: NA
v_gene: TRBV2
CDR3nt: TGTGCCAGCTCAGAACAGGGGGCTACCTACGAGCAGTACTTC
CDR3aa: CASSEQGATYEQYF

j_gene: TRBJ2-7
d_gene: NA
abundance: NA
v_gene: TRBV6-6
CDR3nt: TGTGCCAGCAGCGGCCGGGCAATATCCTACGAGCAGTACTTC
CDR3aa: CASSGRAISYEQYF

j_gene: TRBJ2-7
d_gene: TRBD1
abundance: once
v_gene: TRBV10-3
CDR3nt: TGTGCCACCAGGACAGGGGAGGACGAGCAGTACTTC
CDR3aa: CATRTGEDEQYF

j_gene: TRBJ1-5
d_gene: NA
abundance: NA
v_gene: TRBV28
CDR3nt: TGTGCCAGCAGTACAGGGTCTGGCAATCAGCCCCAGCATTTT
CDR3aa: CASSTGSGNQPQHF

j_gene: TRBJ2-7
d_gene: NA
abundance: NA
v_gene: TRBV5-8
CDR3nt: TGTGCCAGCAGTAGACAGGTGGGTCCCTACGAGCAGTACTTC
CDR3aa: CASSRQVGPYEQYF

j_gene: TRBJ2-1
d_gene: TRBD2
abundance: NA
v_gene: TRBV5-4
CDR3nt: TGTGCCAGCAGCCCCGGAGGAGCGGGAGGGTATTACAATGAGCAGTTCTTC
CDR3aa: CASSPGGAGGYYNEQFF

j_gene: TRBJ2-7
d_gene: TRBD2
abundance: NA
v_gene: TRBV7-9
CDR3nt: TGTGCCAGCAACCCGGGACTAGCGGGGCCCTACGAGCAGTACTTC
CDR3aa: CASNPGLAGPYEQYF

j_gene: TRBJ2-5
d_gene: TRBD1
abundance: NA
v_gene: TRBV10-1
CDR3nt: TGCGCCAGCAGTGAGTCAGGGACAGGGCAAGGAGAGACCCAGTACTTC
CDR3aa: CASSESGTGQGETQYF

j_gene: TRBJ2-1
d_gene: NA
abundance: once
v_gene: TRBV6-1
CDR3nt: TGTGCCAGCAGTGAAGTTCGGGGGAGGTGGAATGAGCAGTTCTTC
CDR3aa: CASSEVRGRWNEQFF

j_gene: TRBJ1-4
d_gene: TRBD1
abundance: NA
v_gene: TRBV28
CDR3nt: TGTGCCAGCAGTTCTTACAGGGGGATACGGACTAATGAAAAACTGTTTTTT
CDR3aa: CASSSYRGIRTNEKLFF

j_gene: TRBJ1-1
d_gene: NA
abundance: NA
v_gene: TRBV9
CDR3nt: TGTGCCAGCAGCGTAGGCGGAGGCTGGACCACTGAAGCTTTCTTT
CDR3aa: CASSVGGGWTTEAFF

j_gene: TRBJ1-4
d_gene: NA
abundance: NA
v_gene: TRBV2
CDR3nt: TGTGCCATCCCGTCGGACGGGGCTAATGAAAAACTGTTTTTT
CDR3aa: CAIPSDGANEKLFF

j_gene: TRBJ2-3
d_gene: NA
abundance: NA
v_gene: TRBV5-5
CDR3nt: TGTGCCAGCAGCCCCGCCGCCCCAGATACGCAGTATTTT
CDR3aa: CASSPAAPDTQYF

j_gene: TRBJ2-4
d_gene: NA
abundance: NA
v_gene: TRBV18
CDR3nt: TGTGCCAGCTCAGCCAGTCCTTTAGCCAATAAAAACATTCAGTACTTC
CDR3aa: CASSASPLANKNIQYF

j_gene: TRBJ2-1
d_gene: TRBD1
abundance: NA
v_gene: TRBV6-5
CDR3nt: TGTGCCAGCAGTAAACAGGGGGCGTTGGGCAATGAGCAGTTCTTC
CDR3aa: CASSKQGALGNEQFF

j_gene: TRBJ2-7
d_gene: NA
abundance: NA
v_gene: TRBV7-6
CDR3nt: TGTGCCAGCAGCTTCCCCCCGGTGGCGGGTGAGCAGTACTTC
CDR3aa: CASSFPPVAGEQYF

j_gene: TRBJ2-2
d_gene: NA
abundance: once
v_gene: TRBV7-2
CDR3nt: TGTGCCAGCAGCTTAGTGGTCGGGGGTACCGGGGAGCTGTTTTTT
CDR3aa: CASSLVVGGTGELFF

j_gene: TRBJ1-1
d_gene: NA
abundance: NA
v_gene: TRBV19
CDR3nt: TGTGCCAGTAGTCGACAGGTCGAATCTGAAGCTTTCTTT
CDR3aa: CASSRQVESEAFF

j_gene: TRBJ2-1
d_gene: NA
abundance: once
v_gene: TRBV2
CDR3nt: TGTGCCAGCAGAGGTCAGTCTTACAATGAGCAGTTCTTC
CDR3aa: CASRGQSYNEQFF

j_gene: TRBJ2-1
d_gene: NA
abundance: once
v_gene: TRBV7-2
CDR3nt: TGTGCCAGCAGCTTAGTTACAGGGCACAATGAGCAGTTCTTC
CDR3aa: CASSLVTGHNEQFF

j_gene: TRBJ1-2
d_gene: TRBD1
abundance: NA
v_gene: TRBV5-4
CDR3nt: TGTGCCAGCAACCATGGACAGGCTAACTATGGCTACACCTTC
CDR3aa: CASNHGQANYGYTF